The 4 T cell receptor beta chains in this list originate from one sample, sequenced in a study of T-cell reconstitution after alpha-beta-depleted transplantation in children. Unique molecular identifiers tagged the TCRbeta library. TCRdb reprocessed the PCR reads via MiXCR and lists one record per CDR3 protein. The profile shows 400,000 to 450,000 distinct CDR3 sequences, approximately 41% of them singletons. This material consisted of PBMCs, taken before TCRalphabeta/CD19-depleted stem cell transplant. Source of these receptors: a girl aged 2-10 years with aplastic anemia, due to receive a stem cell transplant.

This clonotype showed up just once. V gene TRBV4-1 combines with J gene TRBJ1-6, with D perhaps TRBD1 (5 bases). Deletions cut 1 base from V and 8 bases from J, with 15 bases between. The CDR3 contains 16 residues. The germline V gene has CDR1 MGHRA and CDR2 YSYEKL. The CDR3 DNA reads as TGCGCCAGCAGCCAAGTAGGGGAACTGCTTGATTCACCCCTCCACTTT. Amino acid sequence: CASSQVGELLDSPLHF.

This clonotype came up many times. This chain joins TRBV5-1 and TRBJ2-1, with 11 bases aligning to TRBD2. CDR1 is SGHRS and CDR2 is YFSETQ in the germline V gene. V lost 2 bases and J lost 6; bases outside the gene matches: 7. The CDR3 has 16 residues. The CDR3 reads CASSFSSGRGVNEQFF. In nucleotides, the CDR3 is TGCGCCAGCAGCTTCAGTAGCGGGAGGGGGGTCAATGAGCAGTTCTTC.

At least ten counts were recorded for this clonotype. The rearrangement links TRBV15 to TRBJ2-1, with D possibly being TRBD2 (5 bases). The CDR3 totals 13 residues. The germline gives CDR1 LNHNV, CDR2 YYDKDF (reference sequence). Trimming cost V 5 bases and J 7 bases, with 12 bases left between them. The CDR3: CATSPPERNEQFF. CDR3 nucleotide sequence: TGTGCCACCAGCCCCCCTGAGCGGAATGAGCAGTTCTTC.

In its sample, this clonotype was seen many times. The CDR3 bases are TGCGCCAGCAGCCAAGCAGTAGGCGGGGACAGGTCCCCCTACGAGCAGTACTTC. Amino acid sequence: CASSQAVGGDRSPYEQYF. V and J are TRBV4-1 and TRBJ2-7, with 8 nucleotides matching TRBD1. CDR1 and CDR2 (germline): MGHRA, YSYEKL. This CDR3 comprises 18 residues. Losses at the gene ends were 1 base for V and 2 bases for J; bases not matched to a gene: 13.